Listed here are 24 T cell receptor beta chains from one sample, sequenced in a study of T cells in Graves' hyperthyroidism and ophthalmopathy. Amplified regions were TCR beta CDR3 sequences from RNA transcripts. Researchers ran a first-round RT-PCR on the TCR CDR3 using the HTBI primer set. TCRdb re-called the multiplex PCR reads with MiXCR, one entry per CDR3 protein. The table shows 690,000 or so distinct CDR3 sequences, with about 19% occurring only once. The sequenced sample was blood. The receptors originated from a woman between 45 and 65 years old with Graves' hyperthyroidism that later progressed to Graves' ophthalmopathy.

This clonotype was found a few times. CDR3 loop: CAIRPQARDTEAFF. The CDR3 nucleotides read TGTGCCATCAGACCCCAGGCCCGGGACACTGAAGCTTTCTTT. The chain has TRBV10-3 and TRBJ1-1, with D unresolved. V lost 6 bases, J lost 3 bases, and 14 bases lay in between. Germline CDR1 is ENHRY and CDR2 is SYGVKD. The CDR3 consists of 14 residues.

This sequence joins TRBV6-5 and TRBJ1-6; 9 bases are a match to TRBD1. The V segment lost 0 bases and the J segment 0 bases; nucleotides outside the gene matches: 3. CDR1 and CDR2 from the germline V gene are MNHEY and SVGAGI. The CDR3 length is 18 residues. CDR3 nucleotides: TGTGCCAGCAGTTACTCGGGGGACAGGGACTCCTATAATTCACCCCTCCACTTT. Translation gives CASSYSGDRDSYNSPLHF.

This clonotype was found many times. V gene TRBV20-1 combines with J gene TRBJ1-4; D remains ambiguous. The germline gives CDR1 DFQATT, CDR2 SNEGSKA (reference sequence). This CDR3 contains 13 residues. Trimming removed 6 bases from V and 5 bases from J, with 13 bases in between. CDR3 DNA sequence: TGCAGTGCCAGTCGACGGTCAAATGAAAAACTGTTTTTT. This gives the protein CSASRRSNEKLFF.

This clonotype occurred a few times. This chain joins TRBV9 and TRBJ2-2; 13 bases are shared with TRBD2. From germline, CDR1 is SGDLS and CDR2 YYNGEE. The J segment lost 2 bases and the V segment lost 4 bases, leaving 5 bases of the junction unmatched. The CDR3 is made up of 17 amino acids. The CDR3 reads CASSLTSGGTNTGELFF. The CDR3 DNA reads TGTGCCAGCAGCTTGACTAGCGGGGGGACCAACACCGGGGAGCTGTTTTTT.

The V gene is TRBV3-1, the J gene TRBJ2-7, with a weak D call TRBD1 (5 bases). V dropped 4 bases and J dropped 2 bases, with 15 bases sitting between them. Germline CDR1 is LGHDT and CDR2 is YNNKEL (reference sequence). The CDR3 extends over 15 amino acids. CDR3 sequence: CASSPTEDNAYEQYF. The CDR3 nucleotides read TGTGCCAGCAGCCCCACTGAGGACAACGCCTACGAGCAGTACTTC.

This clonotype was observed at least ten times. The V call is TRBV30, the J call TRBJ1-1, with 7 bases identical to TRBD1. The CDR3 has 15 residues. Losses at the gene ends were 2 bases for V and 5 bases for J; bases not matched to a gene: 11. Germline CDR1 is GTSNPN and CDR2 is SVGIG (reference sequence). CDR3 DNA sequence: TGTGCCTGGAGTCTAACCCCAGGGGGAAGAACTGAAGCTTTCTTT. Protein sequence: CAWSLTPGGRTEAFF.

This clonotype was counted only a few times. The CDR3: CASNEASRLYEQYF. The DNA for the CDR3 is TGTGCCAGCAACGAAGCTTCCCGACTCTACGAGCAGTACTTC. The chain links TRBV5-5 to TRBJ2-7; D ambiguous. The CDR3 totals 14 residues. Trimming shortened V by 6 bases and J by 3 bases, and 16 bases separated the two germline ends. CDR1 and CDR2 (germline): SGHKS, YYEKEE (reference sequence).

The rearrangement joins TRBV5-1 to TRBJ1-4; D remains unclear. The germline CDR1 and CDR2 sequences are SGHRS and YFSETQ. This CDR3 contains 17 residues. V dropped 0 bases and J dropped 0 bases, with 12 bases sitting between them. The CDR3 bases are TGCGCCAGCAGCTTGGACCCCGCTTCGGCAACTAATGAAAAACTGTTTTTT. Its protein product is CASSLDPASATNEKLFF.

This clonotype appeared many times. V and J are TRBV6-1 and TRBJ1-1; D unclear. CDR3 length: 14 residues. Germline values: CDR1 MNHNS, CDR2 SASEGT. Trimming shortened V by 4 bases and J by 5 bases, and 14 bases separated the two germline ends. The CDR3 nucleotides read TGTGCCAGCAGTGTCACACCTACCCGGACTGAAGCTTTCTTT. Translating gives CASSVTPTRTEAFF.

Only a few counts were recorded for this clonotype. The V call is TRBV29-1, the J call TRBJ2-2, with TRBD1 matching 8 bases. Germline CDR1 and CDR2: SQVTM and ANQGSEA. J was trimmed by 3 bases and V by 7 bases; bases with no gene match: 7. The CDR3 length is 14 residues. The CDR3 protein is CSAGQGRDTGELFF. In DNA, the CDR3 is TGCAGCGCTGGACAGGGTCGGGACACCGGGGAGCTGTTTTTT.

This clonotype has ten or more counts. This chain joins TRBV11-2 and TRBJ1-3, with 8 bases fitting TRBD1. Germline V gene sequence: CDR1 SGHAT, CDR2 FQNNGV. The trim removed 5 bases at V and 3 bases at J, leaving 9 bases unmatched. This CDR3 has 16 amino acids. CDR3 coding DNA: TGTGCCAGCAGCCACGCAGGGGGCTCGGTTGGAAACACCATATATTTT. The encoded protein is CASSHAGGSVGNTIYF.

This clonotype was counted ten times or more. The CDR3: CSARLVNEQFF. For the CDR3, the DNA is TGCAGTGCTAGACTAGTAAATGAGCAGTTCTTC. The rearrangement uses TRBV20-1 and TRBJ2-1, with D unresolved. The germline V gene has CDR1 DFQATT and CDR2 SNEGSKA (reference sequence). Trimming removed 2 bases at V and 7 bases at J, with 6 bases between. The CDR3 covers 11 residues.

The chain links TRBV29-1 to TRBJ2-7; 7 bases agree with TRBD1. Germline loops: CDR1 SQVTM, CDR2 ANQGSEA. The CDR3 spans 12 residues. J gave up 0 bases and V 6 bases, and 2 bases lay outside the gene matches. The CDR3 nucleotides are TGCAGCGTGAGGACAGGCTCCTACGAGCAGTACTTC. Translated, it gives CSVRTGSYEQYF.

In this sample, this clonotype turned up many times. The chain recombines TRBV5-1 with TRBJ2-3, with TRBD2 matching over 8 bases. In germline, CDR1 is SGHRS, CDR2 YFSETQ. V was clipped by 4 bases and J by 2 bases; unmatched bases: 9. CDR3 length equals 16 residues. The CDR3 loop is CASSPGGSINTDTQYF. The DNA of the CDR3 is TGCGCCAGCAGCCCGGGGGGGTCGATCAACACAGATACGCAGTATTTT.

J is TRBJ1-2 and V is TRBV14, with 8 bases lining up with TRBD1. Trimming cost V 0 bases and J 2 bases; bases outside gene matches: 5. Germline-derived CDR1 and CDR2 are SGHDN and FVKESK. The CDR3 covers 16 residues. The CDR3 DNA reads as TGTGCCAGCAGCCAAGATTTTGCAGGGGGCAACTATGGCTACACCTTC. Protein product: CASSQDFAGGNYGYTF.

The V call is TRBV6-1, the J call TRBJ2-1; no definite D call. Trimming took off 0 bases at V and 8 bases at J, with 11 bases between the two ends. The germline V gene encodes CDR1 MNHNS and CDR2 SASEGT. There are 14 residues in the CDR3. The CDR3 bases are TGTGCCAGCAGTGAAGCCCCAACTCGGCATGAGCAGTTCTTC. Its protein product is CASSEAPTRHEQFF.

This clonotype was counted many times. J is TRBJ2-1 and V is TRBV5-1, with D maybe TRBD1 (5 bases). Germline V gives CDR1 SGHRS, CDR2 YFSETQ. V shed 6 bases and J shed 8 bases, with 9 bases lying between them. The CDR3 runs 11 residues. Written as DNA, the CDR3 is TGCGCCAGCACCCAGGGCCATGAGCAGTTCTTC. Translating it yields CASTQGHEQFF. Variable domain in full (rest from reference TRBV5-1 and TRBJ2-1): KAGVTQTPRYLIKTRGQQVTLSCSPISGHRSVSWYQQTPGQGLQFLFEYFSETQRNKGNFPGRFSGRQFSNSRSEMNVSTLELGDSALYLCASTQGHEQFFGPGTRLTVL.

This clonotype has a count of ten or more. V is TRBV20-1 and J is TRBJ2-3, with 10 bases aligning to TRBD1. The CDR3 is 15 amino acids. Germline CDR1 and CDR2: DFQATT and SNEGSKA (reference sequence). The junction had 7 bases not matched to a gene; V was cut back by 5 bases and J by 2 bases. CDR3 loop: CSALEDRGLTDTQYF. DNA of the CDR3: TGCAGTGCTCTAGAAGACAGGGGGCTCACAGATACGCAGTATTTT.

The V and J genes are TRBV7-6 and TRBJ2-2, with D unclear. V lost 3 bases and J lost 6, with 11 bases in between. This CDR3 region has 14 residues. Germline V gene sequence: CDR1 SGHVS, CDR2 FNYEAQ. The CDR3 here is CASSFSLVAGELFF. CDR3 DNA sequence: TGTGCCAGCAGCTTTTCACTCGTTGCCGGGGAGCTGTTTTTT.

This clonotype appeared a few times. This chain uses TRBV25-1 with TRBJ1-3; 7 nucleotides line up with TRBD1. The CDR3 is made up of 16 amino acids. Germline assignment: CDR1 MGHDK and CDR2 SYGVNS. V shed 7 bases, J shed 0 bases, and the junction held 9 bases outside the gene matches. The CDR3 loop reads CASKPTGQSSGNTIYF. The CDR3 region has the DNA TGTGCCAGCAAACCCACGGGACAGAGCTCTGGAAACACCATATATTTT.

This clonotype showed up just a few times. The V and J genes are TRBV12-3 or TRBV12-4 and TRBJ1-2; D is perhaps TRBD1 (5 bases). Deletions cut 8 bases from V and 4 bases from J, with 14 bases between. The CDR3 spans 13 residues. The chain's CDR3 is CASLPPGFYGYTF. As DNA, the CDR3 is TGTGCCAGCTTACCACCAGGGTTCTATGGCTACACCTTC.

The chain recombines TRBV4-1 with TRBJ2-5; 11 bases agree with TRBD1. V trimming: 6 bases; J trimming: 5 bases; junction bases outside the gene matches: 5. The CDR3 sequence is 14 residues long. Germline CDR1 reads MGHRA; CDR2 reads YSYEKL. CDR3 nucleotide sequence: TGCGCCAGCAGTCGGACAGGGGGCACGGAGACCCAGTACTTC. Its protein product is CASSRTGGTETQYF.

This clonotype was seen only a few times. The genes are TRBV15 and TRBJ1-3; TRBD1 matches 8 bases. The ends lost 0 bases at V and 1 base at J; junction bases unmatched: 2. The CDR3 runs 16 residues. Germline V gene lookup returns CDR1 LNHNV and CDR2 YYDKDF (reference sequence). CDR3 region: CATSREQGVSGNTIYF. CDR3 bases: TGTGCCACCAGCAGAGAACAGGGGGTATCTGGAAACACCATATATTTT.

This clonotype was counted ten times or more. The V and J genes are TRBV3-1 and TRBJ1-5, with 7 bases lining up with TRBD1. The junction had 6 bases not matched to a gene; V was cut back by 4 bases and J by 3 bases. The CDR3 has 15 residues. Germline loops: CDR1 LGHDT, CDR2 YNNKEL (reference sequence). The CDR3 region is CASSPGQTNNQPQHF. CDR3 bases: TGTGCCAGCAGCCCGGGACAGACAAACAATCAGCCCCAGCATTTT.